Below, 12 T cell receptor beta chains from the same sample are listed, as sequenced in a study of cytomegalovirus exposure and HLA in healthy donors. PCR used 60 Vbeta primers and 13 Jbeta primers. Libraries were prepared by immunoSEQ multiplex PCR; TCRdb keeps only in-frame clonotypes and omits some of them. The table for this sample gives 87,000 or so clones. Sequencing was done on a sample of PBMCs. These receptors originate from a man between 45 and 60 years old in good health and CMV-seropositive.

V usage is TRBV5-1 and J usage is TRBJ1-2; TRBD1 is a possible D gene (5 bases). Germline V lookup: CDR1 SGHRS, CDR2 YFSETQ. V lost 4 bases to trimming and J lost 4 bases, with 20 bases between them. The CDR3 is made up of 16 amino acids. Written as DNA, the CDR3 is TGCGCCAGCAGCCCCTACATGGAGGGACGGGGCTATGGCTACACCTTC. Translated: CASSPYMEGRGYGYTF.

V and J are TRBV4-2 and TRBJ2-6; D ambiguous. Trimming took 0 bases from V and 3 from J, leaving 3 bases between them. The CDR3 loop spans 14 amino acids. Germline CDR1 LGHNA, CDR2 YNFKEQ. For the CDR3, the DNA is TGTGCCAGCAGCCAAGATCGTGGGGCCAACGTCCTGACTTTC. The encoded protein is CASSQDRGANVLTF.

CDR3 protein: CASSVSPAGDDEQYF. The CDR3 DNA reads TGTGCCAGCAGCGTCAGTCCGGCGGGAGACGACGAGCAGTACTTC. V usage is TRBV11-2 and J usage is TRBJ2-7; the match to TRBD2 covers 7 bases. This CDR3 has 15 residues. Germline CDR1 SGHAT, CDR2 FQNNGV. Trimming at V came to 5 bases and at J to 5 bases, leaving 12 bases not matched to a gene.

The chain carries TRBV11-3 and TRBJ2-7, with TRBD2 identical over 7 bases. The CDR3 has 15 amino acids. Per the germline V gene, CDR1 is SGHNT and CDR2 is YENEEA. After removal of 7 bases from V and 0 bases from J, the junction contained 9 bases not matched to a gene. The CDR3: CASTPGGESSYEQYV. DNA of the CDR3: TGTGCCAGCACCCCGGGGGGAGAGAGCTCCTACGAGCAGTACGTC.

This chain uses TRBV7-2 with TRBJ2-5, with 8 bases matching TRBD1. The germline CDR1 and CDR2 sequences are SGHTA and FQGNSA. This CDR3 has 15 residues. J gave up 5 bases and V 4 bases, and 9 bases lay outside the gene matches. CDR3 in amino acids: CASSSTGTGGETQYF. In nucleotides, the CDR3 is TGTGCCAGCAGCTCTACCGGGACAGGTGGGGAGACCCAGTACTTC.

This chain connects TRBV9 to TRBJ2-3; D gene ambiguous. The CDR3 spans 15 residues. Germline CDR1 reads SGDLS; CDR2 reads YYNGEE. Trimming took 4 bases from V and 0 from J, leaving 12 bases between them. DNA of the CDR3: TGTGCCAGCAGCTATTTGGCAGATAGCACAGATACGCAGTATTTT. Translating gives CASSYLADSTDTQYF. The full variable domain, rest sourced from reference TRBV9 and TRBJ2-3, is DSGVTQTPKHLITATGQRVTLRCSPRSGDLSVYWYQQSLDQGLQFLIQYYNGEERAKGNILERFSAQQFPDLHSELNLSSLELGDSALYFCASSYLADSTDTQYFGPGTRLTVL.

J is TRBJ1-1 and V is TRBV7-2; D gene ambiguous. Trimming removed 1 base from V and 5 bases from J, with 5 bases in between. The length of the CDR3 is 12 residues. Germline CDR1 and CDR2: SGHTA and FQGNSA. The CDR3 DNA sequence: TGTGCCAGCAGCTTAGTTCGGACTGAAGCTTTCTTT. Amino acid sequence: CASSLVRTEAFF.

The chain is built from TRBV19 and TRBJ2-7; 7 positions match TRBD1. The germline gives CDR1 LNHDA, CDR2 SQIVND (reference sequence). Trimming at V came to 2 bases and at J to 0 bases, leaving 4 bases not matched to a gene. CDR3 length equals 15 residues. CDR3 nucleotide sequence: TGTGCCAGTAGTATATCCCGGGACAGCTCCTACGAGCAGTACTTC. This sequence encodes CASSISRDSSYEQYF.

J is TRBJ1-1 and V is TRBV19; D not resolved. With 1 base removed from V and 8 bases from J, the gap between germline ends came to 14 bases. CDR1 is LNHDA, CDR2 SQIVND, per germline (reference sequence). This CDR3 is 14 amino acids long. Here the CDR3 DNA reads TGTGCCAGTAGTATAGGGAGGGTTTCGGGAGAAGCTTTCTTT. Translated: CASSIGRVSGEAFF.

In DNA, the CDR3 is TGCAGCGTTCGACTAGCGACTCTCCCCCGCGAGCAGTACTTC. As protein: CSVRLATLPREQYF. The chain joins TRBV29-1 to TRBJ2-5, with 8 bases that match TRBD2. The J call is doubtful: the DNA matches TRBJ2-7 better. Germline V gives CDR1 SQVTM, CDR2 ANQGSEA. This CDR3 spans 14 amino acids.

Worth noting for this clone: Relative to the germline gene, one junction end is altered; a read error may explain this. Within the sample, other DNA sequences also encode this same CDR3. The chain joins TRBV10-3 to TRBJ2-7, with D tentatively TRBD2 (5 bases). CDR1 and CDR2 from the germline V gene are ENHRY and SYGVKD. The CDR3 has 15 residues. For the CDR3, the DNA is TGCGCCACACTCAGTTACCGGGCTAGCCTTTACGAGCAGTACTTC. It encodes CATLSYRASLYEQYF.

The chain uses TRBV7-2 and TRBJ2-7; 9 bases are a match to TRBD1. V shed 1 base and J 5 bases; nucleotides not matched to a gene: 6. The germline V gene encodes CDR1 SGHTA and CDR2 FQGNSA. The CDR3 has 15 residues. Here the CDR3 reads CASSLDRDRVHEQYF. The CDR3 coding sequence is TGTGCCAGCAGCTTAGATAGGGACAGGGTCCACGAGCAGTACTTC.